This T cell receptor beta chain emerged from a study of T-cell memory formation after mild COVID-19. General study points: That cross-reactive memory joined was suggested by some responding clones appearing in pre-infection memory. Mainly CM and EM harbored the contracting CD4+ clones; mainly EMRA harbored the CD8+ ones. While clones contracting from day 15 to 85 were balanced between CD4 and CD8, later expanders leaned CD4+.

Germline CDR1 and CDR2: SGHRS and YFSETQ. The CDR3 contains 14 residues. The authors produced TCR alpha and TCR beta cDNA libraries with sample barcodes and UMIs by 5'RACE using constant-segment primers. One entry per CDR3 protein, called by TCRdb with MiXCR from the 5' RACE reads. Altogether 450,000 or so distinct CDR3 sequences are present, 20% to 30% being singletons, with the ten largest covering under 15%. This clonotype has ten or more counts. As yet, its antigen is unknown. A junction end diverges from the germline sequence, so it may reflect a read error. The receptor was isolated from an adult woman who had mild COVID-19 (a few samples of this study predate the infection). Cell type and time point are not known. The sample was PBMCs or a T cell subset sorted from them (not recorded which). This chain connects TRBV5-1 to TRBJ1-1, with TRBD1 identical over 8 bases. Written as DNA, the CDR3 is TGTGCCAGCAGCTCCGGACAGGGGAACACTGAAGCTTTCTTT. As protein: CASSSGQGNTEAFF.